Listed below are T cell receptor beta chains from one sample, sequenced in a study of blood T cell repertoires in COVID-19. Some clones are missing from TCRdb's copy, which holds only in-frame ones; the method was immunoSEQ multiplex PCR. The data show fewer than 200,000 clones, approximately 89% seen once. The specimen was peripheral blood. These TCRs come from a man between 40 and 49 years old with active or convalescent COVID-19. CDR3s include the opening cysteine and the closing phenylalanine or tryptophan. The D gene is left open where the match is weak. Clone size is stated in some rows and not others, as once, few, many or a class when expanded.

abundance: NA
d_gene: NA
v_gene: TRBV30
j_gene: TRBJ1-4
CDR3nt: TGTGCCTGGAGTCGTCAGACAGGAGTAAATGAAAAACTGTTTTTT
CDR3aa: CAWSRQTGVNEKLFF

abundance: few
d_gene: TRBD2
v_gene: TRBV27
j_gene: TRBJ2-3
CDR3nt: TGTGCCAGCAGTTTAGAACTAGCGGGGGGAACCGAGCCCAGCACAGATACGCAGTATTTT
CDR3aa: CASSLELAGGTEPSTDTQYF

abundance: NA
d_gene: NA
v_gene: TRBV6-2/TRBV6-3
j_gene: TRBJ2-7
CDR3nt: TGTGCCAGCAGTCAACCCGGACTAACCCACGAGCAGTACTTC
CDR3aa: CASSQPGLTHEQYF

abundance: once
d_gene: NA
v_gene: TRBV7-3
j_gene: TRBJ1-1
CDR3nt: TGTGCCAGCAGCAAACAGGCAAACACTGAAGCTTTCTTT
CDR3aa: CASSKQANTEAFF

abundance: NA
d_gene: NA
v_gene: TRBV14
j_gene: TRBJ2-1
CDR3nt: TGTGCCAGCAGCCCATATCAGGGCGCAACCCCCAATGAGCAGTTCTTC
CDR3aa: CASSPYQGATPNEQFF

abundance: NA
d_gene: NA
v_gene: TRBV19
j_gene: TRBJ1-5
CDR3nt: TGTGCCAGTAGTATAGTTGAGGGATCCAATCAGCCCCAGCATTTT
CDR3aa: CASSIVEGSNQPQHF

abundance: NA
d_gene: TRBD1
v_gene: TRBV19
j_gene: TRBJ2-3
CDR3nt: TGTGCCAGTGGGACAGGGTTCGGCACAGATACGCAGTATTTT
CDR3aa: CASGTGFGTDTQYF

abundance: NA
d_gene: NA
v_gene: TRBV4-2
j_gene: TRBJ2-5
CDR3nt: TGTGCCAGCAGCCAGACACTCCAAGAGACCCAGTACTTC
CDR3aa: CASSQTLQETQYF

abundance: NA
d_gene: NA
v_gene: TRBV6-1
j_gene: TRBJ1-2
CDR3nt: TGTGCCAGCAGTGAGGGGGGAGTCTCCTACACCTTC
CDR3aa: CASSEGGVSYTF

abundance: NA
d_gene: NA
v_gene: TRBV28
j_gene: TRBJ1-4
CDR3nt: TGTGCCAGCAGCCGTCCGGGGGTAGTTGAAAAACTGTTTTTT
CDR3aa: CASSRPGVVEKLFF

abundance: NA
d_gene: TRBD1
v_gene: TRBV6-5
j_gene: TRBJ1-5
CDR3nt: TGTGCCAGCAGTCAGACAGGGACGCAGAATCAGCCCCAGCATTTT
CDR3aa: CASSQTGTQNQPQHF

abundance: NA
d_gene: NA
v_gene: TRBV14
j_gene: TRBJ2-2
CDR3nt: TGTGCCAGCAGCTGGAGAACGGGAACCGGGGAGCTGTTTTTT
CDR3aa: CASSWRTGTGELFF

abundance: NA
d_gene: NA
v_gene: TRBV7-3
j_gene: TRBJ2-3
CDR3nt: TGTGCCAGCAGCGGCTCGAGCACAGATACGCAGTATTTT
CDR3aa: CASSGSSTDTQYF

abundance: NA
d_gene: NA
v_gene: TRBV4-2
j_gene: TRBJ1-1
CDR3nt: TGTGCCAGCAGCATCAACGTCGGGGGAGGGACTGAAGCTTTCTTT
CDR3aa: CASSINVGGGTEAFF

abundance: NA
d_gene: TRBD1
v_gene: TRBV7-3
j_gene: TRBJ1-1
CDR3nt: TGTGCCAGCAGCCAAGAGGGGGCGAGGACTGAAGCTTTCTTT
CDR3aa: CASSQEGARTEAFF

abundance: NA
d_gene: NA
v_gene: TRBV12-3/TRBV12-4
j_gene: TRBJ1-1
CDR3nt: TGTGCCAGCCTGACAGGGAACACTGAAGCTTTCTTT
CDR3aa: CASLTGNTEAFF

abundance: NA
d_gene: NA
v_gene: TRBV11-2
j_gene: TRBJ2-3
CDR3nt: TGTGCCAGCAGTACAGGGTTTGGCACAGATACGCAGTATTTT
CDR3aa: CASSTGFGTDTQYF

abundance: NA
d_gene: TRBD1
v_gene: TRBV18
j_gene: TRBJ1-1
CDR3nt: TGTGCCAGCTCACCAGTGACAGGGGGCATTGAAGCTTTCTTT
CDR3aa: CASSPVTGGIEAFF